A selection of T cell receptor beta chains follows, all from one sample in a study of blood T cell repertoires in COVID-19. Libraries were prepared by immunoSEQ multiplex PCR; TCRdb keeps only in-frame clonotypes and omits some of them. Of approximately 380,000 clones in the sample, approximately 90% were seen once. Sequencing was carried out using PBMCs or T cells enriched from blood (not recorded which). Source of these receptors: a middle-aged woman who had been exposed to COVID-19. Each CDR3 is given with its conserved first and last residue. Fields, in order: D gene, J gene, clone size, V gene, CDR3 protein, CDR3 DNA. The D gene is left open where the match is weak. The listing skips clone size in some rows; elsewhere it reads once, few, many or a size class.

D gene: -
J gene: TRBJ1-1
clone size: -
V gene: TRBV3-1/TRBV3-2
CDR3 protein: CASSQQGYEAFF
CDR3 DNA: TGTGCCAGCAGCCAACAGGGGTATGAAGCTTTCTTT

D gene: TRBD1
J gene: TRBJ1-1
clone size: once
V gene: TRBV6-5
CDR3 protein: CASTQRRTGETEAFF
CDR3 DNA: TGTGCCAGCACCCAAAGACGGACAGGGGAAACAGAAGCTTTCTTT

D gene: -
J gene: TRBJ2-1
clone size: -
V gene: TRBV19
CDR3 protein: CASSPRSGSRDEQFF
CDR3 DNA: TGTGCCAGTAGTCCCCGATCCGGGTCCCGAGATGAGCAGTTCTTC

D gene: TRBD1
J gene: TRBJ1-2
clone size: -
V gene: TRBV6-1
CDR3 protein: CASSEGPGTGRYTF
CDR3 DNA: TGTGCCAGCAGTGAAGGACCCGGGACAGGCCGCTACACCTTC

D gene: -
J gene: TRBJ1-2
clone size: -
V gene: TRBV6-5
CDR3 protein: CASSSLVNYGYTF
CDR3 DNA: TGTGCCAGCAGCTCGCTAGTTAACTATGGCTACACCTTC

D gene: TRBD1
J gene: TRBJ1-6
clone size: -
V gene: TRBV30
CDR3 protein: CAWSPHRGGLTALHF
CDR3 DNA: TGTGCCTGGAGCCCCCACAGGGGTGGGCTCACTGCCCTCCACTTT

D gene: -
J gene: TRBJ1-1
clone size: -
V gene: TRBV5-1
CDR3 protein: CASSLGRVNTEAFF
CDR3 DNA: TGCGCCAGCAGCTTGGGGAGGGTAAACACTGAAGCTTTCTTT

D gene: -
J gene: TRBJ2-2
clone size: -
V gene: TRBV7-9
CDR3 protein: CASSPRLGVGAGELFF
CDR3 DNA: TGTGCCAGCAGCCCCAGACTAGGTGTTGGAGCCGGGGAGCTGTTTTTT

D gene: -
J gene: TRBJ1-1
clone size: -
V gene: TRBV30
CDR3 protein: CATVRVTEAFF
CDR3 DNA: TGTGCGACCGTTCGGGTCACTGAAGCTTTCTTT

D gene: -
J gene: TRBJ1-1
clone size: -
V gene: TRBV7-9
CDR3 protein: CASSRLGHTEAFF
CDR3 DNA: TGTGCCAGCAGCCGGCTGGGGCACACTGAAGCTTTCTTT

D gene: -
J gene: TRBJ1-2
clone size: -
V gene: TRBV7-9
CDR3 protein: CAGGPGYTF
CDR3 DNA: TGTGCGGGGGGGCCTGGCTACACCTTC

D gene: TRBD2
J gene: TRBJ2-5
clone size: -
V gene: TRBV11-3
CDR3 protein: CASSFIAGVETQYF
CDR3 DNA: TGTGCCAGCAGCTTTATAGCGGGAGTGGAGACCCAGTACTTC

D gene: -
J gene: TRBJ1-5
clone size: few
V gene: TRBV7-9
CDR3 protein: CASSPTGGLSQPQHF
CDR3 DNA: TGTGCCAGCAGCCCAACAGGAGGGCTCAGTCAGCCCCAGCATTTT

D gene: -
J gene: TRBJ2-7
clone size: -
V gene: TRBV18
CDR3 protein: CASSRQYEQYF
CDR3 DNA: TGTGCCAGCTCACGACAGTACGAGCAGTACTTC

D gene: TRBD1
J gene: TRBJ1-1
clone size: -
V gene: TRBV5-4
CDR3 protein: CASRSPGQVNTEAFF
CDR3 DNA: TGTGCCAGCAGGTCACCGGGACAGGTGAACACTGAAGCTTTCTTT

D gene: TRBD2
J gene: TRBJ2-1
clone size: -
V gene: TRBV2
CDR3 protein: CASVRLAGNEQFF
CDR3 DNA: TGTGCCAGCGTGAGACTAGCCGGGAATGAGCAGTTCTTC

D gene: -
J gene: TRBJ1-1
clone size: -
V gene: TRBV15
CDR3 protein: CATRGVSTEAFF
CDR3 DNA: TGTGCCACCCGCGGGGTAAGCACTGAAGCTTTCTTT

D gene: TRBD2
J gene: TRBJ2-7
clone size: few
V gene: TRBV7-9
CDR3 protein: CASSWGGSYEQYF
CDR3 DNA: TGTGCCAGCAGCTGGGGGGGAAGCTACGAGCAGTACTTC

D gene: TRBD2
J gene: TRBJ2-3
clone size: -
V gene: TRBV9
CDR3 protein: CASSVATSGGAADTQYF
CDR3 DNA: TGTGCCAGCAGCGTAGCTACGAGCGGGGGGGCCGCGGATACGCAGTATTTT

D gene: TRBD1
J gene: TRBJ1-1
clone size: -
V gene: TRBV29-1
CDR3 protein: CSVRDRGGTEAFF
CDR3 DNA: TGCAGCGTACGGGACAGGGGAGGTACTGAAGCTTTCTTT

D gene: TRBD1
J gene: TRBJ1-2
clone size: -
V gene: TRBV6-5
CDR3 protein: CASSRTGANYGYTF
CDR3 DNA: TGTGCCAGCAGCCGGACAGGAGCTAACTATGGCTACACCTTC

D gene: TRBD1
J gene: TRBJ2-3
clone size: -
V gene: TRBV7-9
CDR3 protein: CASSSGTGGVDTQYF
CDR3 DNA: TGTGCCAGCAGCTCCGGGACAGGGGGTGTAGATACGCAGTATTTT

D gene: -
J gene: TRBJ1-1
clone size: -
V gene: TRBV5-5
CDR3 protein: CASSLVLGGTEAFF
CDR3 DNA: TGTGCCAGCAGCTTGGTCCTAGGGGGAACTGAAGCTTTCTTT

D gene: -
J gene: TRBJ1-4
clone size: -
V gene: TRBV7-9
CDR3 protein: CASSLAATNEKLFF
CDR3 DNA: TGTGCCAGCAGCTTAGCCGCAACTAATGAAAAACTGTTTTTT

D gene: TRBD2
J gene: TRBJ2-3
clone size: few
V gene: TRBV3-1/TRBV3-2
CDR3 protein: CASSQEVAGGRTDTQYF
CDR3 DNA: TGTGCCAGCAGCCAAGAGGTAGCGGGGGGACGCACAGATACGCAGTATTTT

D gene: -
J gene: TRBJ1-1
clone size: -
V gene: TRBV18
CDR3 protein: CASSPPSTGNTEAFF
CDR3 DNA: TGTGCCAGCTCACCACCGAGTACAGGGAACACTGAAGCTTTCTTT

D gene: -
J gene: TRBJ1-1
clone size: -
V gene: TRBV5-1
CDR3 protein: CASSTTTGRAEAFF
CDR3 DNA: TGCGCCAGCAGCACCACAACAGGACGCGCTGAAGCTTTCTTT

D gene: -
J gene: TRBJ1-2
clone size: -
V gene: TRBV30
CDR3 protein: CAWSVEGGTPIYGYTF
CDR3 DNA: TGTGCCTGGAGTGTAGAGGGTGGAACCCCAATTTATGGCTACACCTTC

D gene: TRBD2
J gene: TRBJ2-7
clone size: -
V gene: TRBV9
CDR3 protein: CASSVGASGGAYEQYF
CDR3 DNA: TGTGCCAGCAGCGTAGGGGCTAGCGGGGGGGCCTACGAGCAGTACTTC

D gene: TRBD1
J gene: TRBJ2-5
clone size: once
V gene: TRBV10-1
CDR3 protein: CASSDKGGGETQYF
CDR3 DNA: TGCGCCAGCAGTGATAAAGGGGGCGGGGAGACCCAGTACTTC

D gene: TRBD1
J gene: TRBJ1-2
clone size: -
V gene: TRBV2
CDR3 protein: CASSATGGKPNYGYTF
CDR3 DNA: TGTGCCAGCAGTGCCACAGGGGGAAAACCTAACTATGGCTACACCTTC

D gene: TRBD2
J gene: TRBJ2-1
clone size: -
V gene: TRBV2
CDR3 protein: CASRLGLAGGQGNEQFF
CDR3 DNA: TGTGCCAGCAGACTGGGACTAGCGGGGGGGCAGGGCAATGAGCAGTTCTTC

D gene: -
J gene: TRBJ1-2
clone size: -
V gene: TRBV27
CDR3 protein: CASTIPGGNYGYTF
CDR3 DNA: TGTGCCAGCACCATACCCGGGGGTAACTATGGCTACACCTTC

D gene: -
J gene: TRBJ2-3
clone size: -
V gene: TRBV15
CDR3 protein: CATSLGGNTDTQYF
CDR3 DNA: TGTGCCACCAGCCTGGGGGGAAACACAGATACGCAGTATTTT

D gene: -
J gene: TRBJ2-1
clone size: -
V gene: TRBV5-1
CDR3 protein: CASSLFTGSYNEQFF
CDR3 DNA: TGCGCCAGCAGCTTATTTACAGGCTCCTACAATGAGCAGTTCTTC

D gene: -
J gene: TRBJ1-1
clone size: -
V gene: TRBV11-3
CDR3 protein: CASSLLTDTEAFF
CDR3 DNA: TGTGCCAGCAGCTTACTCACGGACACTGAAGCTTTCTTT

D gene: TRBD1
J gene: TRBJ2-7
clone size: -
V gene: TRBV5-1
CDR3 protein: CASSQTGGSYEQYF
CDR3 DNA: TGCGCCAGCAGCCAAACAGGGGGCTCCTACGAGCAGTACTTC

D gene: TRBD2
J gene: TRBJ2-1
clone size: -
V gene: TRBV11-3
CDR3 protein: CASSPIWAREKNNEQFF
CDR3 DNA: TGTGCCAGCAGCCCAATTTGGGCGCGGGAGAAAAACAATGAGCAGTTCTTC

D gene: TRBD2
J gene: TRBJ2-3
clone size: -
V gene: TRBV7-6
CDR3 protein: CASSLGASGGTSTDTQYF
CDR3 DNA: TGTGCCAGCAGCTTAGGGGCTAGCGGGGGGACTAGCACAGATACGCAGTATTTT

D gene: -
J gene: TRBJ2-7
clone size: -
V gene: TRBV2
CDR3 protein: CASGLGPDYEQYF
CDR3 DNA: TGTGCCAGCGGACTGGGCCCCGACTACGAGCAGTACTTC

D gene: -
J gene: TRBJ1-4
clone size: -
V gene: TRBV29-1
CDR3 protein: CSCKGPSAGKLFF
CDR3 DNA: TGCAGCTGCAAAGGACCGTCAGCGGGAAAACTGTTTTTT

D gene: -
J gene: TRBJ1-4
clone size: -
V gene: TRBV18
CDR3 protein: CASSPGKSNEKLFF
CDR3 DNA: TGTGCCAGCTCACCGGGCAAGAGTAATGAAAAACTGTTTTTT

D gene: TRBD1
J gene: TRBJ2-1
clone size: few
V gene: TRBV24-1
CDR3 protein: CATSDLNVQGRHSYNEQFF
CDR3 DNA: TGTGCCACCAGTGATTTGAACGTACAGGGGCGCCACTCCTACAATGAGCAGTTCTTC

D gene: -
J gene: TRBJ1-2
clone size: -
V gene: TRBV2
CDR3 protein: CASSDRIYYGYTF
CDR3 DNA: TGTGCCAGCAGTGATCGTATTTACTATGGCTACACCTTC

D gene: -
J gene: TRBJ2-3
clone size: -
V gene: TRBV25-1
CDR3 protein: CASSRGAFTDTQYF
CDR3 DNA: TGTGCCAGCAGTCGGGGGGCTTTCACAGATACGCAGTATTTT

D gene: -
J gene: TRBJ1-1
clone size: -
V gene: TRBV7-2
CDR3 protein: CASSSGGKNTEAFF
CDR3 DNA: TGTGCCAGCAGCTCCGGCGGAAAGAACACTGAAGCTTTCTTT

D gene: -
J gene: TRBJ1-2
clone size: -
V gene: TRBV11-3
CDR3 protein: CASSLGTAGGYTF
CDR3 DNA: TGTGCCAGCAGCTTAGGGACAGCCGGGGGCTACACCTTC

D gene: TRBD1
J gene: TRBJ2-1
clone size: -
V gene: TRBV7-3
CDR3 protein: CASSGRDRGRDNEQFF
CDR3 DNA: TGTGCCAGCAGCGGACGAGACAGGGGAAGGGACAATGAGCAGTTCTTC